This TCR beta chain was recorded in a study of blood T cell repertoires in COVID-19. As processed by the authors: Cell counts per sample came from amplifying reference gene primers. Data came from immunoSEQ multiplex PCR; TCRdb stores just in-frame clones and leaves some out. V and J calls and clone size follow that table, whereas D and trimming were derived from the DNA. The repertoire includes just over 150,000 clones, approximately 92% of them detected once, and 4.5% to 5.5% sits in the top ten. The CDR3 loop spans 13 amino acids. The germline V gene has CDR1 MDHEN and CDR2 SYDVKM. Trimming took 8 bases from V and 7 from J; bases not matched to a gene: 4.

Sequencing was performed on peripheral blood. This chain connects TRBV28 to TRBJ2-7; 14 bases match TRBD2. The TCR sequence derives from a woman in her fifties or sixties with acute or convalescent COVID-19. The CDR3 bases are TGTGCCAGCGGGACTAGCGGGAGTGTGGAGCAGTACTTC. Translating it yields CASGTSGSVEQYF.